This TCR beta chain came from a study of low-dose radiotherapy and immunotherapy resistance in tumors. On the study more broadly: Every two weeks, the protocol called for intravenous cyclophosphamide at 200 mg/m2. It was given one day before each radiation and immunotherapy administration.

Time point noted: before trial treatment. The treatment that donors received included nivolumab, ipilimumab, aspirin, low-dose cyclophosphamide and low-dose radiotherapy. Per the germline V gene, CDR1 is MNHEY and CDR2 is SVGAGI. Germline trimming cut 0 bases from V and 2 bases from J; bases unmatched to any gene: 4. The CDR3 runs to 15 residues. TRAV- and TRBV-specific primers, spanning alpha and beta chains, primed first-strand cDNA. PCR amplification of the TCRs was performed with Phusion for about 20 PCR cycles, and it relied on a constant-region primer together with a V-primer adapter. TCRdb redid the calling of the reads with MiXCR, one entry per CDR3 protein. Of tens of thousands of distinct CDR3 sequences in the sample, approximately 26% were seen once. There are many counts of this clonotype.

The source material was PBMCs, sampled before treatment. J is TRBJ2-7 and V is TRBV6-5; 7 bases align to TRBD1. This TCR was sampled from a male donor with rectosigmoid adenocarcinoma. CDR3 bases: TGTGCCAGCAGTTACTCGAGACAGGGCGCCTACGAGCAGTACTTC. Translation: CASSYSRQGAYEQYF.